This T cell receptor beta chain is drawn from a study of beta chain features in type 1 diabetes. About the study: No patient-donor differences in age, gender, total cells or subset yield.

Points on this clone: The antigen is unknown.

The CDR3 is 13 amino acids. V was cut by 0 bases and J by 10 bases, with 13 bases left in between. CDR1 is SGDLS, CDR2 YYNGEE, per germline. Sequenced material consisted of expressed TCRB transcripts (all of the isolated RNA was reverse transcribed). The repertoire was sequenced with immunoSEQ multiplex PCR; TCRdb's copy has only in-frame clones and lacks some. This sample has hundreds of thousands of clones; about 14% occur once, and the top ten carry 0.03% to 0.045%. The study's findings and limits: Type 1 diabetes patients had TCRB CDR3s that were shorter (moderately but significantly so) in all four CD4+ subsets.

The source of this sequence is a man between 18 and 35 years old with type 1 diabetes. V and J are TRBV9 and TRBJ1-1, with D perhaps TRBD1 (5 bases). Sequenced sample: naive CD4+ T cells from blood. The CDR3 loop is CASSVGTGRGAFF. In DNA form, the CDR3 reads TGTGCCAGCAGCGTAGGTACAGGACGGGGAGCTTTCTTT.